Presented here are 18 T cell receptor beta chains from one specimen sequenced in a study of cytomegalovirus exposure and HLA in healthy donors. PCR was performed using 60 Vbeta and 13 Jbeta primers. Assay: immunoSEQ multiplex PCR; the TCRdb copy retains only in-frame clones and omits some. Of about 94,000 clones listed, over 50% were seen once; the top ten hold 3.9%. Sequencing was performed on PBMCs. Every receptor here comes from a man aged 25-45 years in good health and CMV-seronegative.

This chain links TRBV4-2 with TRBJ2-3, with 8 bases matching TRBD2. With V trimmed by 4 bases and J by 4 bases, 4 bases remained unmatched. The germline gives CDR1 LGHNA, CDR2 YNFKEQ. The CDR3 totals 14 residues. This CDR3 is CASSPGGDADTQYF. In DNA, the CDR3 is TGTGCCAGCAGCCCCGGGGGGGATGCAGATACGCAGTATTTT.

This chain connects TRBV4-3 to TRBJ2-2; D remains unclear. This CDR3 region has 16 residues. The germline V gene encodes CDR1 LGHNA and CDR2 YSLEER. V was trimmed by 1 base and J by 2 bases, leaving 11 bases between them. The CDR3 sequence: CASSQGGLLNTGELFF. CDR3 in DNA: TGCGCCAGCAGCCAAGGAGGCCTGTTAAACACCGGGGAGCTGTTTTTT.

The rearrangement links TRBV7-2 to TRBJ2-5, with a possible D match to TRBD2 (7 bases). CDR3 length: 14 residues. Between the trimmed V and J ends, which lost 2 bases and 5 bases, there was a span of 12 bases. Germline loops: CDR1 SGHTA, CDR2 FQGNSA. The chain's CDR3 is CASSLPGGAETQYF. The CDR3 nucleotides are TGTGCCAGCAGCTTACCGGGGGGCGCGGAGACCCAGTACTTC.

This clone turned up a few times. This rearrangement joins TRBV5-1 to TRBJ2-3; D gene unclear. CDR1 and CDR2 from the germline V gene are SGHRS and YFSETQ. V was cut by 0 bases and J by 2 bases, with 13 bases left in between. This CDR3 has 16 residues. CDR3 region: CASSLGSPTLTDTQYF. DNA for the CDR3: TGCGCCAGCAGCTTGGGTAGCCCGACCCTCACAGATACGCAGTATTTT.

The chain uses TRBV10-3 and TRBJ2-5; D unclear. The CDR3 consists of 14 residues. Germline lookup yields CDR1 ENHRY and CDR2 SYGVKD. Trimming pared 9 bases from V and 0 bases from J, leaving 14 bases between. The CDR3 DNA is TGTGCCATGCGTCACACGCTAGACCAAGAGACCCAGTACTTC. Its translation is CAMRHTLDQETQYF.

This rearrangement joins TRBV18 to TRBJ2-3, with 14 bases aligning to TRBD2. With V trimmed by 4 bases and J by 3 bases, 9 bases remained unmatched. CDR1 KGHSH and CDR2 LQKENI come from the germline V gene. The CDR3 contains 18 residues. CDR3 protein: CASSQTARLAGGTDTQYF. As DNA, the CDR3 is TGTGCCAGCTCACAAACCGCCAGACTAGCGGGGGGGACAGATACGCAGTATTTT.

This clone occurred once. This chain connects TRBV7-2 to TRBJ2-3, with 8 nucleotides matching TRBD2. This CDR3 has 15 residues. CDR1 SGHTA and CDR2 FQGNSA come from the germline V gene. With V trimmed by 5 bases and J by 3 bases, 7 bases remained unmatched. The CDR3 nucleotides are TGTGCCAGCAGCCTCCCGCGGGGGGAAACAGATACGCAGTATTTT. It is translated as CASSLPRGETDTQYF.

The rearrangement uses TRBV6-4 and TRBJ1-2; 8 nucleotides match TRBD1. Losses at the gene ends were 4 bases for V and 5 bases for J; bases not matched to a gene: 6. The CDR3 runs 14 residues. Germline lookup yields CDR1 MRHNA and CDR2 SNTAGT. The CDR3 reads CASSATGTGYGYTF. DNA for the CDR3: TGTGCCAGCAGTGCCACTGGGACAGGATATGGCTACACCTTC.

This rearrangement joins TRBV21-1 to TRBJ2-6; the table assigns TRBD1, which was not confirmed against the DNA. TRBV21-1 counts as a pseudogene. The CDR3 has 18 amino acids. As DNA, the CDR3 is TGTGCCAGCAGCAAAGTAACACAGGGGTACACTGGGGCCAACGTCCTGACTTTC. Protein: CASSKVTQGYTGANVLTF.

V is TRBV5-6 and J is TRBJ2-3, with TRBD1 as a possible D gene (6 bases). Trimming shortened V by 3 bases and J by 5 bases, and 13 bases separated the two germline ends. CDR1 and CDR2 from the germline V gene are SGHDT and YYEEEE. The CDR3 spans 14 residues. CDR3 coding DNA: TGTGCCAGCAGCTCAACAGGGTTCAGAGATACGCAGTATTTT. Amino acid sequence: CASSSTGFRDTQYF.

The chain is built from TRBV6-4 and TRBJ2-3; 9 positions match TRBD2. This CDR3 region has 14 residues. Germline lookup yields CDR1 MRHNA and CDR2 SNTAGT. Trimming at V came to 2 bases and at J to 5 bases, leaving 2 bases not matched to a gene. The CDR3 DNA reads as TGTGCCAGCAGTGACGCGGGGGGGGGAGATACGCAGTATTTT. Its protein is CASSDAGGGDTQYF.

In its sample, this clone was seen a few times. The chain links TRBV5-6 to TRBJ1-5, with 8 bases aligning to TRBD1. Trimming cost V 4 bases and J 10 bases; bases outside gene matches: 4. CDR1 SGHDT and CDR2 YYEEEE come from the germline V gene. This CDR3 spans 12 amino acids. The CDR3 region is CASSITGGPQHF. CDR3 coding DNA: TGTGCCAGCAGCATTACAGGGGGACCCCAGCATTTT.

The chain uses TRBV6-4 and TRBJ1-2; the match to TRBD1 covers 7 bases. This CDR3 comprises 14 residues. V trimming: 0 bases; J trimming: 4 bases; junction bases outside the gene matches: 2. The germline V gene has CDR1 MRHNA and CDR2 SNTAGT. CDR3 sequence: CASSDSGTAYGYTF. CDR3 nucleotides: TGTGCCAGCAGTGACTCCGGGACAGCCTATGGCTACACCTTC.

This chain links TRBV5-4 with TRBJ2-2; D not resolved. This CDR3 spans 13 amino acids. Per the germline V gene, CDR1 is SGHNT and CDR2 is YYREEE (reference sequence). Trimming stripped 1 base from V and 3 bases from J, with 4 bases between. This CDR3 reads CASSLRDTGELFF. The CDR3 region has the DNA TGTGCCAGCAGCTTGAGAGACACCGGGGAGCTGTTTTTT.

This clone appeared a few times. The chain employs TRBV19 and TRBJ2-3; D is undetermined. The CDR3 loop spans 15 amino acids. Per the germline V gene, CDR1 is LNHDA and CDR2 is SQIVND (reference sequence). The V and J ends lost 2 bases and 2 bases respectively, with 11 bases between them. The CDR3 DNA reads TGTGCCAGTAGTATATGGGCGCCGGTCACAGATACGCAGTATTTT. It yields the protein CASSIWAPVTDTQYF.

V and J are TRBV19 and TRBJ2-2; 8 nucleotides line up with TRBD2. Germline CDR1 and CDR2: LNHDA and SQIVND (reference sequence). The CDR3 extends over 14 amino acids. J was trimmed by 5 bases and V by 7 bases; bases with no gene match: 6. In nucleotides, the CDR3 is TGTGCCAGTAAAGCGGGAGAGGTTACCGGGGAGCTGTTTTTT. Residues: CASKAGEVTGELFF.

The J gene is TRBJ1-2, the V gene TRBV5-1; 10 positions match TRBD1. CDR1 SGHRS and CDR2 YFSETQ come from the germline V gene. V lost 3 bases and J lost 8; bases outside the gene matches: 13. The CDR3 spans 16 residues. This CDR3 reads CASSSLGGQGDGGYTF. The CDR3 bases are TGCGCCAGCAGCTCCCTAGGCGGACAGGGGGATGGGGGCTACACCTTC.

This rearrangement joins TRBV6-5 to TRBJ2-3; D perhaps matches TRBD1 (5 bases). The germline CDR1 and CDR2 sequences are MNHEY and SVGAGI. V lost 2 bases and J lost 6, with 15 bases in between. The CDR3 is made up of 15 amino acids. CDR3 sequence reads: CASSYQGGRVDTQYF. CDR3 bases: TGTGCCAGCAGTTACCAGGGTGGTCGGGTGGATACGCAGTATTTT.